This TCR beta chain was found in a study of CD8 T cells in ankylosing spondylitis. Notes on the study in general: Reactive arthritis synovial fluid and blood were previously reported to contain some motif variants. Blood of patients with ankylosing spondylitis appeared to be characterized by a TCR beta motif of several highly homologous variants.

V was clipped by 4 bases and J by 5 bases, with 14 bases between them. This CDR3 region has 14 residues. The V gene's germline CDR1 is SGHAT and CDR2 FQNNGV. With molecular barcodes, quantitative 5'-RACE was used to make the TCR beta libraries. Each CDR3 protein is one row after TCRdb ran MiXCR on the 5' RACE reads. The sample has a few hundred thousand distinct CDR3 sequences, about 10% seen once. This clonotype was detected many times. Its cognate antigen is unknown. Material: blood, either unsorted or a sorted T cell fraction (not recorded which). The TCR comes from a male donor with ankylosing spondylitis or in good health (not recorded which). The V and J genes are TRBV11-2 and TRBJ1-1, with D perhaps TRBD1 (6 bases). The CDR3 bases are TGTGCCAGCAGCTCTCGGGACACGACGACTGAAGCTTTCTTT. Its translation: CASSSRDTTTEAFF.